A selection of T cell receptor beta chains follows, all from one sample in a study of blood T cell repertoires in COVID-19. Profiled with immunoSEQ multiplex PCR; TCRdb holds only in-frame clones, not every one. The data hold 150,000 to 200,000 clones, with about 85% observed a single time. Sequenced input: PBMCs or T cells enriched from blood (not recorded which). The receptor set was obtained from a middle-aged woman in a cohort exposed to, infected with or recovered from COVID-19 (not recorded which). Each CDR3 is given with its conserved first and last residue. The D gene is left open where the match is weak. For some rows the clone size is stated as once, few or many, or as a class when expanded; others skip it.

few,TRBJ1-5,TRBD1,TRBV27,CASSPVTGGQPQHF,TGTGCCAGCAGCCCCGTGACAGGGGGTCAGCCCCAGCATTTT
NA,TRBJ1-2,NA,TRBV27,CASSLQGKAVYTF,TGTGCCAGCAGTTTGCAGGGGAAGGCCGTTTACACCTTC
NA,TRBJ2-2,NA,TRBV6-4,CASSVANTGELFF,TGTGCCAGCAGTGTAGCGAACACCGGGGAGCTGTTTTTT
NA,TRBJ1-2,TRBD1,TRBV27,CASRMKGGSYTF,TGTGCCAGCAGGATGAAAGGGGGCAGCTACACCTTC
NA,TRBJ2-7,TRBD2,TRBV9,CASSVGKGTTFSYEQYF,TGTGCCAGCAGCGTAGGGAAGGGGACTACTTTCTCCTACGAGCAGTACTTC
once,TRBJ2-1,NA,TRBV18,CASSPTPSSSYNEQFF,TGTGCCAGCTCACCAACCCCCTCGAGCTCCTACAATGAGCAGTTCTTC
once,TRBJ2-3,NA,TRBV7-9,CASSRALQGWPRW,TGTGCCAGCAGCCGGGCCCTACAGGGTTGGCCCCGGTGG
once,TRBJ2-1,TRBD2,TRBV19,CASSIAGGRYNEQFF,TGTGCCAGTAGTATTGCGGGAGGGCGATACAATGAGCAGTTCTTC
NA,TRBJ2-7,NA,TRBV6-5,CASTHTGTYEQYF,TGTGCCAGCACCCACACAGGAACCTACGAGCAGTACTTC
NA,TRBJ1-6,NA,TRBV5-6,CASRVGGNNSPLHF,TGTGCCAGCAGGGTAGGGGGTAATAATTCACCCCTCCACTTT
NA,TRBJ1-5,NA,TRBV6-5,CASSGSADLTQHF,TGTGCCTCCTCGGGCAGCGCGGACTTGACCCAGCATTTT
NA,TRBJ1-2,NA,TRBV4-1,CASSLRTDLYGYTF,TGCGCCAGCAGCCTCCGGACAGATCTCTATGGCTACACCTTC
NA,TRBJ1-2,TRBD1,TRBV19,CASSDRDRVGYTF,TGTGCCAGTAGTGACCGGGACAGGGTCGGCTACACCTTC
NA,TRBJ1-2,TRBD1,TRBV15,CATSRLTGEGGYTF,TGTGCCACCAGCAGACTTACAGGGGAAGGAGGCTACACCTTC
NA,TRBJ1-2,NA,TRBV7-9,CASSLLDSLTF,TGTGCCAGCAGCTTATTAGACAGTCTCACCTTC
few,TRBJ1-2,TRBD1,TRBV5-6,CASSLFGQGSGYGYTF,TGTGCCAGCAGCTTGTTTGGACAGGGAAGTGGATACGGCTACACCTTC
NA,TRBJ1-2,TRBD1,TRBV4-1,CASSYPGTANYGYTF,TGCGCCAGCAGCTATCCAGGGACAGCGAACTATGGCTACACCTTC
NA,TRBJ1-1,TRBD1,TRBV4-2,CASSQADRGGTEAFF,TGTGCCAGCAGCCAAGCAGACAGGGGTGGAACTGAAGCTTTCTTT
NA,TRBJ1-1,NA,TRBV2,CASSDPGVNTEAFF,TGTGCCAGCAGTGATCCAGGGGTTAACACTGAAGCTTTCTTT
NA,TRBJ1-1,NA,TRBV21-1,CASRPRTGKMGTEAFF,TGTGCCAGCCGTCCTCGGACAGGGAAAATGGGTACTGAAGCTTTCTTT
NA,TRBJ2-1,TRBD2,TRBV7-6,CASSIGTSSHNEQFF,TGTGCCAGCAGCATTGGGACTAGCTCCCACAATGAGCAGTTCTTC
once,TRBJ1-5,NA,TRBV6-1,CASSEVGTPHNQPQHF,TGTGCCAGCAGTGAAGTGGGGACACCTCACAATCAGCCCCAGCATTTT
NA,TRBJ1-6,NA,TRBV11-2,CASSFRGTANSPLHF,TGTGCCAGCAGCTTTAGGGGGACGGCCAATTCACCCCTCCACTTT
NA,TRBJ2-3,TRBD1,TRBV19,CASKKQGKDTQYF,TGTGCCAGTAAGAAACAGGGGAAAGATACGCAGTATTTT
once,TRBJ2-1,TRBD2,TRBV30,CARESGSTKNEQFF,TGTGCCAGAGAAAGCGGGAGTACGAAAAATGAGCAGTTCTTC
once,TRBJ1-6,NA,TRBV6-6,CASRRGEHEGLNSPLHF,TGTGCCAGCAGACGAGGAGAGCATGAAGGCCTTAATTCACCCCTCCACTTT
NA,TRBJ2-3,TRBD2,TRBV7-2,CASSLTSGIADTQYF,TGTGCCAGCAGCTTAACTAGCGGGATTGCAGATACGCAGTATTTT
NA,TRBJ2-7,NA,TRBV12-3/TRBV12-4,CASSLSPTEQYF,TGTGCCAGCAGTTTAAGCCCAACCGAGCAGTACTTC
NA,TRBJ2-1,TRBD2,TRBV9,CASSVPTSGGYNEQFF,TGTGCCAGCAGCGTACCTACTAGCGGGGGTTACAATGAGCAGTTCTTC
NA,TRBJ1-6,NA,TRBV4-3,CASSPGFPLYNSPLHF,TGCGCCAGCAGCCCGGGATTCCCCCTATATAATTCACCCCTCCACTTT
NA,TRBJ2-7,TRBD2,TRBV27,CASSYGLANYEQYF,TGTGCCAGCAGTTACGGACTAGCGAACTACGAGCAGTACTTC
NA,TRBJ2-7,TRBD2,TRBV24-1,CATSGPSGSSYEQYF,TGTGCCACCAGTGGTCCTAGCGGGAGCTCCTACGAGCAGTACTTC
NA,TRBJ2-7,NA,TRBV29-1,CSVALAGASEQYF,TGCAGCGTTGCTCTCGCGGGGGCCTCCGAGCAGTACTTC
NA,TRBJ2-4,TRBD1,TRBV19,CASSITAGGKNIQYF,TGTGCCAGTAGTATAACCGCAGGGGGCAAAAACATTCAGTACTTC
NA,TRBJ2-1,TRBD2,TRBV6-2/TRBV6-3,CASSYSGLAGVRENEQFF,TGTGCCAGCAGTTACTCGGGACTAGCGGGAGTACGGGAAAATGAGCAGTTCTTC
NA,TRBJ1-2,NA,TRBV28,CASRTRPERGYTF,TGTGCCAGCAGGACCAGGCCAGAACGTGGCTACACCTTC
once,TRBJ2-1,NA,TRBV5-6,CASSLGRGNEQFF,TGTGCCAGCAGCTTGGGACGGGGCAATGAGCAGTTCTTC